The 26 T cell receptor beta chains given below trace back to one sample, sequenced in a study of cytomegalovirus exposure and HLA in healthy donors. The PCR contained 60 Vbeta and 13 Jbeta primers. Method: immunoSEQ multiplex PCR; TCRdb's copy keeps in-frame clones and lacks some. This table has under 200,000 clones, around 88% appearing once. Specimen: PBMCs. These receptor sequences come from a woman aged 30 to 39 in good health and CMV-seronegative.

The CDR3 reads CASHTTGEREGHEQYF. CDR3 nucleotides: TGTGCCAGCCATACAACGGGGGAGCGGGAGGGCCACGAGCAGTACTTC. This chain connects TRBV28 to TRBJ2-7; TRBD2 agrees at 10 bases. The CDR3 runs 16 residues. In germline, CDR1 is MDHEN, CDR2 SYDVKM. With 8 bases clipped from V and 5 bases from J, the junction kept 15 bases outside the gene matches. The complete variable domain, with remaining parts taken from reference TRBV28 and TRBJ2-7, reads DVKVTQSSRYLVKRTGEKVFLECVQDMDHENMFWYRQDPGLGLRLIYFSYDVKMKEKGDIPEGYSVSREKKERFSLILESASTNQTSMYLCASHTTGEREGHEQYFGPGTRLTVT.

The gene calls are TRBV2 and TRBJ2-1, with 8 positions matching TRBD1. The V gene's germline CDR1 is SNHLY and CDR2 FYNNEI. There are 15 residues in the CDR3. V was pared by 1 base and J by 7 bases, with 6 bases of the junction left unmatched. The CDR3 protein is CASSEGRGLVNEQFF. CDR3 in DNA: TGTGCCAGCAGTGAAGGCAGGGGGCTGGTGAATGAGCAGTTCTTC.

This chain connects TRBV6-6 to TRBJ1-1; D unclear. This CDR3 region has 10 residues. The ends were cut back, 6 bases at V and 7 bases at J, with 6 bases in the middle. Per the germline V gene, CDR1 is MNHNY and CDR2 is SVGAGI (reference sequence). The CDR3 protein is CASRAGEAFF. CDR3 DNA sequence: TGTGCCAGCAGGGCAGGTGAAGCTTTCTTT.

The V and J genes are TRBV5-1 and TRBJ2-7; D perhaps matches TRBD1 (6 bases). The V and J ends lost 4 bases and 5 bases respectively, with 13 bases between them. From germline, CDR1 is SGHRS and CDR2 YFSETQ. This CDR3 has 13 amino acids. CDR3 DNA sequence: TGCGCCAGCAGCCAAACAGGGTCCCACGAGCAGTACTTC. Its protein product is CASSQTGSHEQYF.

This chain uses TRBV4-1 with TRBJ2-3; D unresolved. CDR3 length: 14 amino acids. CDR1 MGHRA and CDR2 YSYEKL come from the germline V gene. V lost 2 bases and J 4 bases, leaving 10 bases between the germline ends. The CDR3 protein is CASSQKTNPDTQYF. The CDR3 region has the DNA TGCGCCAGCAGCCAAAAAACTAACCCAGATACGCAGTATTTT.

The CDR3 DNA is TGTGCCATCAGCCCTCAGACAGGTCCGCGCACCGGGGAGCTGTTTTTT. Amino acid sequence: CAISPQTGPRTGELFF. This sequence joins TRBV10-3 and TRBJ2-2, with D possibly being TRBD1 (6 bases). The V gene lost 6 bases and the J gene lost 4 bases, with 18 bases spanning the gap. The CDR3 is 16 amino acids. The V gene's germline CDR1 is ENHRY and CDR2 SYGVKD.

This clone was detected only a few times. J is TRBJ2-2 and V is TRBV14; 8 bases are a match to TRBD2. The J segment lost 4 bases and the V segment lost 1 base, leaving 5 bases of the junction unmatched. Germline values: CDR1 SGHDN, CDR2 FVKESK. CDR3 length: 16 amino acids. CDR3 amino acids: CASSQASGSFTGELFF. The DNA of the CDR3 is TGTGCCAGCAGCCAAGCAAGCGGGAGTTTCACCGGGGAGCTGTTTTTT.

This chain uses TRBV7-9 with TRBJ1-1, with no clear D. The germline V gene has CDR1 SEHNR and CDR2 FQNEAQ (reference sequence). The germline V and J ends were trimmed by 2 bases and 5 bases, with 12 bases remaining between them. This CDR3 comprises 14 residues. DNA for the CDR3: TGTGCCAGCAGCTTACCCCCGCGTGCGACTGAAGCTTTCTTT. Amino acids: CASSLPPRATEAFF.

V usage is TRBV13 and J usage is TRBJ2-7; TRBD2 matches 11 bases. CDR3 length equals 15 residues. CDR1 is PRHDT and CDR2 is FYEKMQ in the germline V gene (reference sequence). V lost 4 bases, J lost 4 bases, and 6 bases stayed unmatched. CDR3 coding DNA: TGTGCCAGCAGCTCCTTAGCGGGAGGGCATTACGAGCAGTACTTC. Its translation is CASSSLAGGHYEQYF.

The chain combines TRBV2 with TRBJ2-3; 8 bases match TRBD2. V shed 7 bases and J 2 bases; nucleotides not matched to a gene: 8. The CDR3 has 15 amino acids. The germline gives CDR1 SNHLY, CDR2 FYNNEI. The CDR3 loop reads CASNYLAGLTDTQYF. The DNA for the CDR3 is TGTGCCAGCAACTACTTAGCGGGACTCACAGATACGCAGTATTTT.

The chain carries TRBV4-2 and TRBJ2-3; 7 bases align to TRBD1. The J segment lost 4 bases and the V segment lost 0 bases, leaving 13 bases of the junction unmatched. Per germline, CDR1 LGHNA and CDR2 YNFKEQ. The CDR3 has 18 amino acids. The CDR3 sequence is CASSQERVNRGMADTQYF. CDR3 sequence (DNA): TGTGCCAGCAGCCAAGAGAGGGTTAACAGGGGAATGGCAGATACGCAGTATTTT.

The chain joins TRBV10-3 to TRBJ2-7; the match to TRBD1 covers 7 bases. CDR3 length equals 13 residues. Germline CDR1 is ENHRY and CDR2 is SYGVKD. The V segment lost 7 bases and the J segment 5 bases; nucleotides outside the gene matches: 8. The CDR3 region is CAITTTGTNEQYF. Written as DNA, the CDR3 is TGTGCCATCACCACGACAGGGACAAACGAGCAGTACTTC.

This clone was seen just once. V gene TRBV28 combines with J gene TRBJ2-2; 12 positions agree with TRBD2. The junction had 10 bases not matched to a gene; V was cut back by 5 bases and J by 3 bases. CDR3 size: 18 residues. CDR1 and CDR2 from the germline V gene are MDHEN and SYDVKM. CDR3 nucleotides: TGTGCCAGCAGTGGGGGGCTAGCGGGAGGGCCGTACACCGGGGAGCTGTTTTTT. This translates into CASSGGLAGGPYTGELFF.

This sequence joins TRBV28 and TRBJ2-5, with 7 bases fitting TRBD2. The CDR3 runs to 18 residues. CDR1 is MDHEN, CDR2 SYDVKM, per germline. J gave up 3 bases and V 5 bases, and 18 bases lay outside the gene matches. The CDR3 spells CASSPALLRERGKETQYF. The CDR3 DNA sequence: TGTGCCAGCAGTCCAGCCCTATTGCGGGAGAGGGGTAAAGAGACCCAGTACTTC.

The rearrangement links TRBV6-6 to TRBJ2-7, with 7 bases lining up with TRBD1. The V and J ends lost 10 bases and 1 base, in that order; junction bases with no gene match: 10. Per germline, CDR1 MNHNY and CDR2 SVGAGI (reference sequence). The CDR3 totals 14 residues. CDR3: CATSTGIHSYEQYF. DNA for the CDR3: TGTGCCACCTCGACAGGGATACATTCCTACGAGCAGTACTTC.

CDR3 sequence (DNA): TGTGCCAGCAGCCCCGGCCGGCTAGGTGCGAACGAGCAGTACTTC. Its protein is CASSPGRLGANEQYF. This rearrangement joins TRBV11-2 to TRBJ2-7; D remains ambiguous. The V end lost 5 bases, the J end lost 5 bases, and 19 bases lay between the germline ends. CDR1 SGHAT and CDR2 FQNNGV come from the germline V gene. The CDR3 spans 15 residues.

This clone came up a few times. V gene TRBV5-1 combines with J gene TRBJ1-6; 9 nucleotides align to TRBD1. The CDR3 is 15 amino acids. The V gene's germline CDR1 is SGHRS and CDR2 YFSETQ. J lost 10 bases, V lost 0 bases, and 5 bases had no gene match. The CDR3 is CASSLAGQGRSPLHF. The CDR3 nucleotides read TGCGCCAGCAGCTTGGCCGGACAGGGGCGGTCACCCCTCCACTTT.

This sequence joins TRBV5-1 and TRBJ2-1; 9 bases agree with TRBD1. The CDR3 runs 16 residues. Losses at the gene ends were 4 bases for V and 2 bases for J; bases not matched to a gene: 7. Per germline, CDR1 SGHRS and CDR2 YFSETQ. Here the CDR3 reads CASSLLTGGAYNEQFF. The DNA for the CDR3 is TGCGCCAGCAGCCTCCTGACAGGGGGGGCCTACAATGAGCAGTTCTTC.

The CDR3 DNA is TGTGCCAGCAGCTTTGGTGTAGCGGGATTCACAGATACGCAGTATTTT. It codes for CASSFGVAGFTDTQYF. The chain combines TRBV5-4 with TRBJ2-3; TRBD2 matches 8 bases. Germline lookup yields CDR1 SGHNT and CDR2 YYREEE (reference sequence). The CDR3 length is 16 residues. Trimming removed 2 bases from V and 2 bases from J; junction bases left unmatched: 7.

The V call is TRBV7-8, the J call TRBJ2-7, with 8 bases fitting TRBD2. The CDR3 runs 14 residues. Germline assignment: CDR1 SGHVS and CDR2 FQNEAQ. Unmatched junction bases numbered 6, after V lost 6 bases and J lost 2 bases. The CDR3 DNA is TGTGCCAGCAGTCTGAGCGGGAGCACCTACGAGCAGTACTTC. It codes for CASSLSGSTYEQYF.

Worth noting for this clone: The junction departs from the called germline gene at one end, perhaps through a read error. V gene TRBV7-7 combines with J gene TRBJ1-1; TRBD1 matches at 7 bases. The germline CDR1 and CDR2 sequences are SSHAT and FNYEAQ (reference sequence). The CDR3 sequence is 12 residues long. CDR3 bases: TGTGCTAGCAGCAAGGGGGCGGGTGAAGCTTTCTTT. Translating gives CASSKGAGEAFF.

CDR3 sequence (DNA): TGCGCCAGCAGCCTATTCAGGGAAGATTACTACGAGCAGTACTTC. Residues: CASSLFREDYYEQYF. The chain couples TRBV5-1 to TRBJ2-5, with a possible D match to TRBD1 (5 bases). The end of the DNA aligns better with TRBJ2-7, so the J call may be wrong. Germline V gene sequence: CDR1 SGHRS, CDR2 YFSETQ. The CDR3 extends over 15 amino acids.

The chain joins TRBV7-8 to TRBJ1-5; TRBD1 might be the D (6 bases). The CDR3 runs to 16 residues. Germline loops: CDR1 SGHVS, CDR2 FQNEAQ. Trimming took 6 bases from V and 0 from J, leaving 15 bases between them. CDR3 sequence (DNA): TGTGCCAGCAGACCGAAACAGGGAGATAGCAATCAGCCCCAGCATTTT. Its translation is CASRPKQGDSNQPQHF. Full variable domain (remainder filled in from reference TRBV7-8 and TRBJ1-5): GAGVSQSPRYKVAKRGQDVALRCDPISGHVSLFWYQQALGQGPEFLTYFQNEAQLDKSGLPSDRFFAERPEGSVSTLKIQRTQQEDSAVYLCASRPKQGDSNQPQHFGDGTRLSIL.

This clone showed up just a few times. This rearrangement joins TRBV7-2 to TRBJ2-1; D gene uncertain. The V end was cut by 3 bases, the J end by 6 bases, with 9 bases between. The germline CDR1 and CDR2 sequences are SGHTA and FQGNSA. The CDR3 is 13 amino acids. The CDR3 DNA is TGTGCCAGCAGCTTCGAGGTGGGCAATGAGCAGTTCTTC. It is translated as CASSFEVGNEQFF.

The CDR3 DNA reads as TGTGCCAGCTCACCACCGGCAGGGGGCCCGAGGGAGCAGTACTTC. Its protein product is CASSPPAGGPREQYF. V gene TRBV18 combines with J gene TRBJ2-7; TRBD1 agrees at 8 bases. This CDR3 region has 15 residues. Germline CDR1 and CDR2: KGHSH and LQKENI. J lost 7 bases, V lost 0 bases, and 8 bases had no gene match.

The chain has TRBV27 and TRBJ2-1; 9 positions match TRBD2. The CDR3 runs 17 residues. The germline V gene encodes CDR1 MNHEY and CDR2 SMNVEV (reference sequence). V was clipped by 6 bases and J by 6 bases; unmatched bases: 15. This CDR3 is CASRNLLASGEGNEQFF. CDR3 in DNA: TGTGCCAGCAGGAATCTCCTGGCTAGCGGGGAGGGCAATGAGCAGTTCTTC.